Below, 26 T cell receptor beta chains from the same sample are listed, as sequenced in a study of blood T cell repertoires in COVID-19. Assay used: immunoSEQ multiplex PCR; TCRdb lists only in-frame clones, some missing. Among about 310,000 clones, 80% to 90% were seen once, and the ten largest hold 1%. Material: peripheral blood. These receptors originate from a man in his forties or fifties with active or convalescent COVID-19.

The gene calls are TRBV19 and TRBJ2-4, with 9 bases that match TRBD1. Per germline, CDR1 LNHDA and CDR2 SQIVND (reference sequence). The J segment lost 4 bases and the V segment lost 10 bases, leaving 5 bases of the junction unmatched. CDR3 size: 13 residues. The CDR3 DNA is TGTGCCACCCTGGGACAGGGTAAAAACATTCAGTACTTC. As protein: CATLGQGKNIQYF. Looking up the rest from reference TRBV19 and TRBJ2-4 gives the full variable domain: DGGITQSPKYLFRKEGQNVTLSCEQNLNHDAMYWYRQDPGQGLRLIYYSQIVNDFQKGDIAEGYSVSREKKESFPLTVTSAQKNPTAFYLCATLGQGKNIQYFGAGTRLSVL.

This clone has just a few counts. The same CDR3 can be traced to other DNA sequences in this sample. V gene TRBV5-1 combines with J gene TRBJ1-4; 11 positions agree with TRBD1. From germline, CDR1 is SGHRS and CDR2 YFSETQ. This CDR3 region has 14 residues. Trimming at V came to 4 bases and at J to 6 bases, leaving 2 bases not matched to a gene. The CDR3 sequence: CASSLGQGDEKLFF. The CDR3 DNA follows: TGCGCCAGCAGCCTGGGACAGGGGGATGAAAAACTGTTTTTT.

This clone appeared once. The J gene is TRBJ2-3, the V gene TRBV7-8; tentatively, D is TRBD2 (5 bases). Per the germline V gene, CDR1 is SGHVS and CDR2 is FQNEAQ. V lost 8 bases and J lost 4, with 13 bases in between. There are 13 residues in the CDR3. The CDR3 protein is CASGPGSPDTQYF. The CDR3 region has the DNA TGTGCCAGCGGACCGGGGTCCCCAGATACGCAGTATTTT.

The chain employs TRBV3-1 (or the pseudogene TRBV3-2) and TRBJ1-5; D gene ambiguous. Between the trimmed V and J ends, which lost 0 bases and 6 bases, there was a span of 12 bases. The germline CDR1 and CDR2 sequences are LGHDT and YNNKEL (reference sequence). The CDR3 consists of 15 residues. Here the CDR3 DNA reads TGTGCCAGCAGCCAAGATGCGACTCTAAGTCAGCCCCAGCATTTT. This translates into CASSQDATLSQPQHF.

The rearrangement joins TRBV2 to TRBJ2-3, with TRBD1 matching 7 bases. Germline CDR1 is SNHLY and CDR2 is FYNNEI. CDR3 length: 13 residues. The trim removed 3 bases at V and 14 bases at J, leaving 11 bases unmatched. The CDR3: CASSDKGGQRAYF. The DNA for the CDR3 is TGTGCCAGCAGTGATAAAGGGGGACAGAGGGCGTATTTT.

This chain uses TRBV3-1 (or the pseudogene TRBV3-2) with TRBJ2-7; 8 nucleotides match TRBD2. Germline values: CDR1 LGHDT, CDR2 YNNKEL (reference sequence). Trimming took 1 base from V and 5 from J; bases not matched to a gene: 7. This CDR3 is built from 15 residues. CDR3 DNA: TGTGCCAGCAGCCAAGTACCTGGACTAGCCCACGAGCAGTACTTC. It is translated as CASSQVPGLAHEQYF.

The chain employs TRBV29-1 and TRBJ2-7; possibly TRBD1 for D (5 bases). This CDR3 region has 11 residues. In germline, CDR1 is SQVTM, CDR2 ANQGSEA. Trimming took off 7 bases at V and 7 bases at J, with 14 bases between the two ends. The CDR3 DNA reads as TGCAGCGGGACAATCCTTGGAGAGCAGTACTTC. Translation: CSGTILGEQYF.

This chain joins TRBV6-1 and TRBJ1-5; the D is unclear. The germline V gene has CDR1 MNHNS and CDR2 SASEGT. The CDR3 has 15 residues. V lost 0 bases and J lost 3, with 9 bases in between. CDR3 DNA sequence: TGTGCCAGCAGTGAAGCGGGCAGTCCCAATCAGCCCCAGCATTTT. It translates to CASSEAGSPNQPQHF.

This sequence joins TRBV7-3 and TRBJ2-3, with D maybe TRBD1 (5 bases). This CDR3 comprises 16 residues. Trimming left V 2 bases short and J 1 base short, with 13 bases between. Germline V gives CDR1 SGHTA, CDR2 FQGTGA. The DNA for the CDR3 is TGTGCCAGCAGCTTATCAGGGCCGAGTGGCACAGATACGCAGTATTTT. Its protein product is CASSLSGPSGTDTQYF.

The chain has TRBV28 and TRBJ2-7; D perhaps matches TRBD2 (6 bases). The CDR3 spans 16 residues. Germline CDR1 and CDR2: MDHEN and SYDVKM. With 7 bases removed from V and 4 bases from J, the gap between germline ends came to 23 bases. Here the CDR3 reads CASKGPRRGVPYEQYF. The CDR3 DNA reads TGTGCCAGCAAAGGGCCCCGACGCGGGGTTCCATACGAGCAGTACTTC.

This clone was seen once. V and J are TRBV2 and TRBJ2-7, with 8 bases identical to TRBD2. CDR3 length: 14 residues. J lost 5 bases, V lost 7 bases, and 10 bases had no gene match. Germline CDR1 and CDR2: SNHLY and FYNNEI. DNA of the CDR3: TGTGCCAGCAAGCGGCAGCGGGAGTTCAACGAGCAGTACTTC. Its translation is CASKRQREFNEQYF.

The CDR3 spells CASTNSRGAYEQYF. The CDR3 DNA sequence: TGTGCCAGCACCAACTCCCGGGGAGCCTACGAGCAGTACTTC. V usage is TRBV6-6 and J usage is TRBJ2-7; tentative D call: TRBD2 (5 bases). The CDR3 has 14 amino acids. V was cut by 7 bases and J by 2 bases, with 15 bases left in between. The germline gives CDR1 MNHNY, CDR2 SVGAGI (reference sequence).

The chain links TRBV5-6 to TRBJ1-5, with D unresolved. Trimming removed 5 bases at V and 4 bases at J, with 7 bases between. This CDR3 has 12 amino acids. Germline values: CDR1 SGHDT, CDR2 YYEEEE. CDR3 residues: CASSARNQPQHF. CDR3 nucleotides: TGTGCCAGCAGTGCGAGGAATCAGCCCCAGCATTTT.

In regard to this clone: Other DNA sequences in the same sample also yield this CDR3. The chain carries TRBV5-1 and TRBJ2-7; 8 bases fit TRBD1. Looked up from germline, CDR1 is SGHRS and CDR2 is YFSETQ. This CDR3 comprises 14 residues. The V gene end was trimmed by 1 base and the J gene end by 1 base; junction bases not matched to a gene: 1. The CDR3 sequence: CASSLRQGSYEQYF. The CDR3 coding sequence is TGCGCCAGCAGCTTGCGACAGGGGTCCTACGAGCAGTACTTC.

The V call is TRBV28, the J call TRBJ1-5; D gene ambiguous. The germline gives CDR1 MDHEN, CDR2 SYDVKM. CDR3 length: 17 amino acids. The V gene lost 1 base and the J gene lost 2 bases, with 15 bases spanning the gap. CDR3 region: CASSLFGISRGNQPQHF. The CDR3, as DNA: TGTGCCAGCAGTTTATTCGGGATATCGAGGGGCAATCAGCCCCAGCATTTT.

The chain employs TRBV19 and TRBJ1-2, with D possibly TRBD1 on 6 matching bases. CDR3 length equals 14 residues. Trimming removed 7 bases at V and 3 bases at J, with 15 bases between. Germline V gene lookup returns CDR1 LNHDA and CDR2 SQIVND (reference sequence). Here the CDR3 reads CASTPGDRYYGYTF. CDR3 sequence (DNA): TGTGCCAGTACCCCCGGAGACAGGTACTATGGCTACACCTTC.

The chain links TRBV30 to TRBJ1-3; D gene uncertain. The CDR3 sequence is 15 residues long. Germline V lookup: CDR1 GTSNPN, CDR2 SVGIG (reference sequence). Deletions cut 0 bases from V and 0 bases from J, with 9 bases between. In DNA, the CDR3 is TGTGCCTGGAGTGTATTGGGCAACTCTGGAAACACCATATATTTT. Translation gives CAWSVLGNSGNTIYF. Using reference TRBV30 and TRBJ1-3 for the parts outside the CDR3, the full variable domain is SQTIHQWPATLVQPVGSPLSLECTVEGTSNPNLYWYRQAAGRGLQLLFYSVGIGQISSEVPQNLSASRPQDRQFILSSKKLLLSDSGFYLCAWSVLGNSGNTIYFGEGSWLTVV.

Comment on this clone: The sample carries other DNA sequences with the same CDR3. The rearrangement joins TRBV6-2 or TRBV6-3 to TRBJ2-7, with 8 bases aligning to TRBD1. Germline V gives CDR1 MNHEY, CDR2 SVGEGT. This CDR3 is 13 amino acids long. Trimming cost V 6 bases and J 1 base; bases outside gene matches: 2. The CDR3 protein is CASSRTGSYEQYF. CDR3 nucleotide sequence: TGTGCCAGCAGCCGGACAGGGTCCTACGAGCAGTACTTC.

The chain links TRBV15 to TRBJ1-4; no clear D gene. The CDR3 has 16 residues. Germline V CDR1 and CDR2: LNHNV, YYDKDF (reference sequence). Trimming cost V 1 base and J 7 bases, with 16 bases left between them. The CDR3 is CATSRAYPESGEKLFF. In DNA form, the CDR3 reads TGTGCCACCAGCAGAGCCTACCCTGAATCCGGTGAAAAACTGTTTTTT.

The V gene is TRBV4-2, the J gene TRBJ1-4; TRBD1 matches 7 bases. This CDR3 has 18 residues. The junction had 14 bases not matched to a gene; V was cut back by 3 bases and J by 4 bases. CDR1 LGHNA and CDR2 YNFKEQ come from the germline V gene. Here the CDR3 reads CASSQKISAGQDNEKLFF. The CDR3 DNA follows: TGTGCCAGCAGCCAGAAGATATCTGCAGGACAGGATAATGAAAAACTGTTTTTT.

CDR3 coding DNA: TGTGCCAGCAGTGACCCCTGGCAGGGTGATCAGCCCCAGCATTTT. Encoded protein: CASSDPWQGDQPQHF. The chain joins TRBV6-2 or TRBV6-3 to TRBJ1-5; D may be TRBD1 (5 bases). Germline values: CDR1 MNHEY, CDR2 SVGEGT. V was cut by 5 bases and J by 5 bases, with 16 bases left in between. The CDR3 sequence is 15 residues long.

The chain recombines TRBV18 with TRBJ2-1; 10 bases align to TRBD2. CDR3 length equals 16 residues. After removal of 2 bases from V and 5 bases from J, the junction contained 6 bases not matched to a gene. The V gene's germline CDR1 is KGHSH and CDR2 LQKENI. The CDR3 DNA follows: TGTGCCAGCTCACCATTGGGGACTAGCGCTGACAATGAGCAGTTCTTC. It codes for CASSPLGTSADNEQFF.

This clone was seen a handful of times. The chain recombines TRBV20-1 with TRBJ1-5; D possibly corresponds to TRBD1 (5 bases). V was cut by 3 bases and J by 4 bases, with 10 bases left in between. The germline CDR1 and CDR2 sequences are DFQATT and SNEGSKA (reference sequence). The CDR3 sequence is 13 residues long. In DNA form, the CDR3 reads TGCAGTGCTAGTAACGGGGGTAATCAGCCCCAGCATTTT. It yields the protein CSASNGGNQPQHF.

Here the CDR3 DNA reads TGTGCCAGCTCAAGGACTAGCGGGATAGACAATGAGCAGTTCTTC. This gives the protein CASSRTSGIDNEQFF. The chain links TRBV18 to TRBJ2-1; 12 nucleotides agree with TRBD2. Germline-derived CDR1 and CDR2 are KGHSH and LQKENI. The CDR3 runs to 15 residues. V was pared by 5 bases and J by 5 bases, with 4 bases of the junction left unmatched.

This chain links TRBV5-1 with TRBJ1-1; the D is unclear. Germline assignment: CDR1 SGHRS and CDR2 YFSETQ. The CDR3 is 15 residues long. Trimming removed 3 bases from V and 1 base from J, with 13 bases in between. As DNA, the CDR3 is TGCGCCAGCAGCTCCACGCCTAGCAGGAACACTGAAGCTTTCTTT. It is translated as CASSSTPSRNTEAFF. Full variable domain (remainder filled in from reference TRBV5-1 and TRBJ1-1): KAGVTQTPRYLIKTRGQQVTLSCSPISGHRSVSWYQQTPGQGLQFLFEYFSETQRNKGNFPGRFSGRQFSNSRSEMNVSTLELGDSALYLCASSSTPSRNTEAFFGQGTRLTVV.

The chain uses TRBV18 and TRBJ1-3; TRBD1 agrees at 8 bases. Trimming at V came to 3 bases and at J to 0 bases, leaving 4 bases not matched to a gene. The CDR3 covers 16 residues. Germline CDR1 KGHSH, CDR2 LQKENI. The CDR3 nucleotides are TGTGCCAGCTCACCGGGACAGGCGAGCTCTGGAAACACCATATATTTT. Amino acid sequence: CASSPGQASSGNTIYF.